Sequencing of this T cell receptor beta chain was carried out in a study of blood T cell repertoires in COVID-19. Trimming removed 5 bases at V and 3 bases at J, with 15 bases between. The CDR3 consists of 15 residues. The germline gives CDR1 LGHDT, CDR2 YNNKEL (reference sequence). Data came from immunoSEQ multiplex PCR; TCRdb stores just in-frame clones and leaves some out. This sample carries 200,000 to 250,000 clones, more than 80% of them seen once, and the ten largest clones take approximately 2%. The specimen sequenced was peripheral blood. The gene calls are TRBV3-1 (or the pseudogene TRBV3-2) and TRBJ2-3, with a weak D call TRBD1 (6 bases). This TCR came from a young man who had recovered from COVID-19. The CDR3, as DNA: TGTGCCAGCAGCAGGGGGATGAGGGTTACAGATACGCAGTATTTT. Residues: CASSRGMRVTDTQYF.